These 32 T cell receptor beta chains share one sample of origin, sequenced in a study of shared clonotypes between healthy human individuals. Measured with immunoSEQ multiplex PCR; TCRdb has only the in-frame clones, and not every one. Of about a million clones in the sample, 70% to 80% were seen once. The material sequenced was memory CD4+ T cells sorted from blood. Subset indicated: CD45RA-negative fraction. These receptors originate from a man between 18 and 29 years old in good health.

This clone was seen more than once but under ten times. The chain recombines TRBV5-1 with TRBJ1-2; possible D gene TRBD1, 5 bases. The CDR3 consists of 16 residues. Germline V gives CDR1 SGHRS, CDR2 YFSETQ. Trimming shortened V by 0 bases and J by 6 bases, and 18 bases separated the two germline ends. The CDR3 region has the DNA TGCGCCAGCAGCTTGGGGATGACCCAGGGTTCGAATGGCTACACCTTC. Translating gives CASSLGMTQGSNGYTF.

The rearrangement joins TRBV4-1 to TRBJ1-1; 7 nucleotides match TRBD1. Germline V CDR1 and CDR2: MGHRA, YSYEKL. Germline trimming cut 3 bases from V and 0 bases from J; bases unmatched to any gene: 7. CDR3 size: 16 residues. CDR3 protein: CASSQRGGTVNTEAFF. CDR3 nucleotide sequence: TGCGCCAGCAGCCAGAGGGGCGGGACAGTGAACACTGAAGCTTTCTTT.

The rearrangement joins TRBV5-1 to TRBJ1-1, with D possibly being TRBD1 (6 bases). Trimming removed 3 bases from V and 7 bases from J, with 13 bases in between. CDR3 size: 13 residues. Germline V gives CDR1 SGHRS, CDR2 YFSETQ. Written as DNA, the CDR3 is TGCGCCAGCAGCTGGGGGCTAGGCGGTGAAGCTTTCTTT. Translating gives CASSWGLGGEAFF.

The chain joins TRBV19 to TRBJ1-2; D gene uncertain. Germline CDR1 is LNHDA and CDR2 is SQIVND (reference sequence). The CDR3 loop spans 13 amino acids. V lost 7 bases and J lost 0, with 9 bases in between. The CDR3 nucleotides read TGTGCCAGTACCGTACAGTCTAACTATGGCTACACCTTC. It specifies CASTVQSNYGYTF.

This clone was seen just once. The chain combines TRBV18 with TRBJ2-7, with unresolved D. CDR3 length: 13 amino acids. Trimming stripped 4 bases from V and 1 base from J, with 8 bases between. In germline, CDR1 is KGHSH, CDR2 LQKENI. The CDR3 sequence: CASSLTESYEQYF. In DNA, the CDR3 is TGTGCCAGCTCACTGACCGAGTCCTACGAGCAGTACTTC.

This rearrangement joins TRBV7-3 to TRBJ2-1; D perhaps matches TRBD2 (6 bases). Germline assignment: CDR1 SGHTA and CDR2 FQGTGA. The CDR3 sequence is 16 residues long. V was clipped by 6 bases and J by 6 bases, with 21 bases between them. The CDR3 DNA sequence: TGTGCCAGCAGGCCCCCGGGACTCGGAAATGCCAATGAGCAGTTCTTC. The encoded protein is CASRPPGLGNANEQFF.

This clone has only one observation. This chain uses TRBV4-3 with TRBJ1-4; D is possibly TRBD1 (5 bases). Per germline, CDR1 LGHNA and CDR2 YSLEER. V was clipped by 0 bases and J by 7 bases, with 12 bases between them. CDR3 length equals 15 residues. CDR3 sequence (DNA): TGCGCCAGCAGCCAAGAAGGGGCGGTTGGTGAAAAACTGTTTTTT. Amino acids: CASSQEGAVGEKLFF.

The chain is built from TRBV30 and TRBJ2-1; unclear D gene. V was shortened by 2 bases and J by 0 bases, with 8 bases between the two germline ends. This CDR3 comprises 14 residues. The germline V gene encodes CDR1 GTSNPN and CDR2 SVGIG (reference sequence). The CDR3 DNA sequence: TGTGCCTGGAGTCCAAGGAGCTCCTACAATGAGCAGTTCTTC. This gives the protein CAWSPRSSYNEQFF.

This chain connects TRBV5-1 to TRBJ2-5; TRBD1 matches 7 bases. CDR1 is SGHRS and CDR2 is YFSETQ in the germline V gene. CDR3 length: 14 amino acids. Trimming cost V 2 bases and J 4 bases; bases outside gene matches: 5. This CDR3 reads CASSFTGARETQYF. Written as DNA, the CDR3 is TGCGCCAGCAGCTTTACAGGGGCCCGAGAGACCCAGTACTTC.

The rearrangement uses TRBV6-4 and TRBJ2-7; 7 bases agree with TRBD1. Germline CDR1 MRHNA, CDR2 SNTAGT. CDR3 length: 16 residues. V trimming: 2 bases; J trimming: 1 base; junction bases outside the gene matches: 8. CDR3 nucleotides: TGTGCCAGCAGTGACCCGGACAGGAATGGGTCCTACGAGCAGTACTTC. This encodes CASSDPDRNGSYEQYF.

The chain recombines TRBV7-2 with TRBJ2-1; 11 positions agree with TRBD2. V was pared by 2 bases and J by 9 bases, with 3 bases of the junction left unmatched. Germline V gives CDR1 SGHTA, CDR2 FQGNSA. CDR3 size: 14 residues. CDR3: CASSLTSGSGEQFF. As DNA, the CDR3 is TGTGCCAGCAGCTTAACTAGCGGGAGCGGTGAGCAGTTCTTC.

This clone came up a few times. J is TRBJ1-2 and V is TRBV6-5; no clear D gene. The CDR3 runs 14 residues. Germline V gene data show CDR1 as MNHEY and CDR2 as SVGAGI. Trimming took 6 bases from V and 0 from J, leaving 11 bases between them. The CDR3 spells CASSAGLTNYGYTF. The CDR3 nucleotides are TGTGCCAGCAGCGCAGGATTGACTAACTATGGCTACACCTTC.

J is TRBJ2-3 and V is TRBV7-2, with 7 positions matching TRBD2. Germline loops: CDR1 SGHTA, CDR2 FQGNSA. J gave up 1 base and V 1 base, and 5 bases lay outside the gene matches. This CDR3 is 16 amino acids long. The CDR3 region has the DNA TGTGCCAGCAGCTTAGGACTGGGACTACGCACAGATACGCAGTATTTT. Protein: CASSLGLGLRTDTQYF.

The chain joins TRBV6-4 to TRBJ2-3; tentatively, D is TRBD2 (5 bases). V lost 10 bases and J 6 bases, leaving 23 bases between the germline ends. From germline, CDR1 is MRHNA and CDR2 SNTAGT. This CDR3 contains 15 residues. The CDR3 is CATSPASGRGDTQYF. Here the CDR3 DNA reads TGTGCCACCTCCCCCGCCAGTGGCAGAGGGGATACGCAGTATTTT.

The V gene is TRBV30, the J gene TRBJ2-1; 7 bases agree with TRBD2. The CDR3 consists of 13 residues. Germline values: CDR1 GTSNPN, CDR2 SVGIG (reference sequence). With 5 bases clipped from V and 1 base from J, the junction kept 2 bases outside the gene matches. This CDR3 reads CAWASGSYNEQFF. In DNA, the CDR3 is TGTGCCTGGGCTAGCGGTTCCTACAATGAGCAGTTCTTC.

The chain uses TRBV4-2 and TRBJ2-7; 9 nucleotides match TRBD2. V was clipped by 1 base and J by 3 bases; unmatched bases: 7. The germline V gene encodes CDR1 LGHNA and CDR2 YNFKEQ. This CDR3 comprises 16 residues. In DNA, the CDR3 is TGTGCCAGCAGCCAAGCTTCTAGCGGGGTCTACTACGAGCAGTACTTC. Translating gives CASSQASSGVYYEQYF.

J is TRBJ2-7 and V is TRBV5-4; TRBD1 aligns across 8 bases. Germline CDR1 is SGHNT and CDR2 is YYREEE (reference sequence). The V gene end was trimmed by 4 bases and the J gene end by 5 bases; junction bases not matched to a gene: 5. The CDR3 loop spans 13 amino acids. CDR3 protein: CASSPDRVHEQYF. The CDR3 nucleotides are TGTGCCAGCAGCCCGGACAGGGTCCACGAGCAGTACTTC.

The chain links TRBV6-6 to TRBJ2-7, with D uncertain. The CDR3 sequence is 13 residues long. Germline V gene data show CDR1 as MNHNY and CDR2 as SVGAGI (reference sequence). V was cut by 7 bases and J by 3 bases, with 13 bases left in between. DNA of the CDR3: TGTGCCAGCACCGAAGCGACGGGCTACGAGCAGTACTTC. It is translated as CASTEATGYEQYF.

This clone was recorded a few times. J is TRBJ2-5 and V is TRBV5-8; D may be TRBD2 (6 bases). V lost 3 bases, J lost 4 bases, and 16 bases lay in between. Germline V lookup: CDR1 SGHTS, CDR2 YDEGEE. This CDR3 region has 15 residues. This chain's CDR3 is CASSSSAGYLETQYF. CDR3 sequence (DNA): TGTGCCAGCAGCTCTTCCGCGGGGTATCTAGAGACCCAGTACTTC.

The chain combines TRBV9 with TRBJ2-3; a possible D gene is TRBD2 (5 bases). Trimming cost V 2 bases and J 4 bases, with 11 bases left between them. The V gene's germline CDR1 is SGDLS and CDR2 YYNGEE. This CDR3 has 14 residues. The CDR3 bases are TGTGCCAGCAGCGTCATAGCGATGGCAGATACGCAGTATTTT. Encoded protein: CASSVIAMADTQYF.

The chain couples TRBV2 to TRBJ2-1, with TRBD2 identical over 10 bases. J was trimmed by 0 bases and V by 7 bases; bases with no gene match: 3. CDR3 size: 15 residues. CDR1 and CDR2 from the germline V gene are SNHLY and FYNNEI. The CDR3 loop is CASKSSGGSYNEQFF. CDR3 DNA: TGTGCCAGCAAGTCTAGCGGGGGCTCCTACAATGAGCAGTTCTTC.

The chain links TRBV29-1 to TRBJ2-7, with TRBD2 matching 8 bases. The CDR3 contains 13 residues. The V segment lost 4 bases and the J segment 3 bases; nucleotides outside the gene matches: 5. The germline CDR1 and CDR2 sequences are SQVTM and ANQGSEA. CDR3 sequence reads: CSVAPGGSYEQYF. The CDR3 DNA reads as TGCAGCGTTGCCCCGGGGGGGAGCTACGAGCAGTACTTC.

The chain combines TRBV7-2 with TRBJ2-3, with a weak D call TRBD1 (5 bases). V was clipped by 1 base and J by 5 bases, with 10 bases between them. The germline gives CDR1 SGHTA, CDR2 FQGNSA. CDR3 length equals 14 residues. The CDR3 DNA is TGTGCCAGCAGCTTAGGCAGGGCAGAAGATACGCAGTATTTT. Translating gives CASSLGRAEDTQYF.

The chain is built from TRBV9 and TRBJ2-7, with TRBD1 as a possible D gene (6 bases). Germline V gene data show CDR1 as SGDLS and CDR2 as YYNGEE. The CDR3 is made up of 15 amino acids. Trimming cost V 0 bases and J 3 bases, with 13 bases left between them. CDR3 DNA sequence: TGTGCCAGCAGCGTAGGCCCAGGGGACATCTACGAGCAGTACTTC. Its protein is CASSVGPGDIYEQYF.

The chain couples TRBV6-1 to TRBJ1-6, with D tentatively TRBD1 (6 bases). Per the germline V gene, CDR1 is MNHNS and CDR2 is SASEGT. The CDR3 runs to 14 residues. Trimming shortened V by 8 bases and J by 7 bases, and 15 bases separated the two germline ends. The chain's CDR3 is CASGTGTRNSPLHF. The CDR3 nucleotides read TGTGCCAGCGGAACCGGGACACGGAATTCACCCCTCCACTTT.

This sequence joins TRBV7-9 and TRBJ2-7; the match to TRBD2 covers 8 bases. Germline loops: CDR1 SEHNR, CDR2 FQNEAQ (reference sequence). V dropped 4 bases and J dropped 5; count of bases not matched to a gene: 1. The CDR3 covers 12 residues. The chain's CDR3 is CASSSTSDEQYF. Written as DNA, the CDR3 is TGTGCCAGCAGCTCGACTAGCGACGAGCAGTACTTC.

The rearrangement links TRBV2 to TRBJ2-5; 8 bases align to TRBD1. The trim removed 6 bases at V and 2 bases at J, leaving 14 bases unmatched. Germline loops: CDR1 SNHLY, CDR2 FYNNEI. The CDR3 totals 17 residues. This CDR3 is CASRIRIFGTGQETQYF. The CDR3 DNA is TGTGCCAGCAGGATTAGAATTTTCGGGACAGGACAAGAGACCCAGTACTTC.

This clone was recorded a few times. The V call is TRBV6-5, the J call TRBJ1-6; 7 positions agree with TRBD1. Germline V lookup: CDR1 MNHEY, CDR2 SVGAGI. This CDR3 spans 14 amino acids. J gave up 7 bases and V 6 bases, and 6 bases lay outside the gene matches. The CDR3 DNA reads TGTGCCAGCAGCGACAGGGTAGACAATTCACCCCTCCACTTT. Encoded protein: CASSDRVDNSPLHF.

In regard to this clone: Since a far larger clone is one base different, this is likely a read error. J is TRBJ1-1 and V is TRBV28; D uncertain. V was cut by 3 bases and J by 0 bases, with 5 bases left in between. CDR1 and CDR2 (germline): MDHEN, SYDVKM. The CDR3 is 13 residues long. CDR3 loop: CASSFPVNTEAFF. DNA for the CDR3: TGTGCCAGCAGTTTTCCGGTGAACACTGAAGCTTTCTTT.

This chain uses TRBV6-5 with TRBJ2-7; D possibly corresponds to TRBD1 (6 bases). The V end lost 4 bases, the J end lost 9 bases, and 16 bases lay between the germline ends. Per germline, CDR1 MNHEY and CDR2 SVGAGI. The length of the CDR3 is 13 residues. CDR3 sequence: CASSSTQGQGQYF. The DNA of the CDR3 is TGTGCCAGCAGTTCGACCCAGGGGCAGGGGCAGTACTTC.

The chain uses TRBV28 and TRBJ1-2, with D maybe TRBD1 (6 bases). Germline values: CDR1 MDHEN, CDR2 SYDVKM. The CDR3 sequence is 14 residues long. CDR3 sequence reads: CASTGPGEGYGYTF. The CDR3 DNA reads TGTGCTTCCACTGGTCCAGGGGAGGGGTATGGCTACACCTTC.

The chain has TRBV27 and TRBJ2-1; 14 bases fit TRBD2. The J segment lost 4 bases and the V segment lost 5 bases, leaving 22 bases of the junction unmatched. Germline loops: CDR1 MNHEY, CDR2 SMNVEV (reference sequence). CDR3 length: 22 amino acids. The CDR3 nucleotides are TGTGCCAGCAGTCCCCGGACTAGCGGGGGGAGGAGGACCCTAAAAACTTACAATGAGCAGTTCTTC. Translation: CASSPRTSGGRRTLKTYNEQFF.